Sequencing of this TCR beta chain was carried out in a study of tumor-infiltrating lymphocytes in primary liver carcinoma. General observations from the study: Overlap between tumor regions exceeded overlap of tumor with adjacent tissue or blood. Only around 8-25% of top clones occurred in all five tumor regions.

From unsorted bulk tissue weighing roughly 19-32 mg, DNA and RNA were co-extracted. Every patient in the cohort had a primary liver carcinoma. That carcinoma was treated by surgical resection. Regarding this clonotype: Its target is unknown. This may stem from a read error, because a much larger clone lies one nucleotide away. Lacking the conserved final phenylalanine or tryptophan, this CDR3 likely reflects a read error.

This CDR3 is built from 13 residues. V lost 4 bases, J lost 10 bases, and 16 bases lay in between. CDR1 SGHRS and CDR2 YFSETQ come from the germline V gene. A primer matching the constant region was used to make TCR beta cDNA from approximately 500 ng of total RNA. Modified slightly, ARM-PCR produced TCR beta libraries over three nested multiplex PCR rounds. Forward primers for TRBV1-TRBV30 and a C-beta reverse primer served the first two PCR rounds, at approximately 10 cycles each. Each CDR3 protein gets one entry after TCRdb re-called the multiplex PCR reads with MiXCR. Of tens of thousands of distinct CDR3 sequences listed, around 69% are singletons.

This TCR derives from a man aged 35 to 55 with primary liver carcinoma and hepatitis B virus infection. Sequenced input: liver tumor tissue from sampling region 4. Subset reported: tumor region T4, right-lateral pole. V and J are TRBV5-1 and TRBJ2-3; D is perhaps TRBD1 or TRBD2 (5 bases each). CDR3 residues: CASSLDGAVAQYS. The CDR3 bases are TGCGCCAGCAGCCTGGACGGGGCCGTGGCGCAGTATTCT.